The T cell receptor (beta chain) described here comes from a study of T cell repertoires in cytomegalovirus infection. In the study overall: TCR beta signatures that were public indicated CMV infection and matching HLA type.

With respect to this clonotype: No antigen is known for it.

A single record per CDR3 protein comes from TCRdb applying MiXCR to the reads. The sample lists around 430,000 distinct CDR3 sequences; about 44% were seen once. The CDR3 is 16 amino acids. Germline V gene sequence: CDR1 KGHDR, CDR2 SFDVKD. The V end was cut by 9 bases, the J end by 3 bases, with 19 bases between. Material: cultured PBMCs, obtained from culture after CMV antigen stimulation. V gene TRBV24-1 combines with J gene TRBJ2-2, with no clear D. This clonotype originated in a human donor in good health (CMV status not recorded). Some clones in this sample may be carry-over from other donors' samples. The CDR3: CATLGPGEVDTGELFF. The CDR3 DNA sequence: TGTGCCACCCTAGGACCCGGCGAAGTGGACACCGGGGAGCTGTTTTTT.